In its sample, the clone carrying this T cell receptor beta chain was seen many times. This record belongs to a study of identical twins. TCRdb called the 5' RACE reads again in MiXCR, with one record for every CDR3 protein. The sample holds approximately 690,000 distinct CDR3 sequences; around 5.7% are singletons and the top ten take around 1.9%. The germline V gene has CDR1 DFQATT and CDR2 SNEGSKA (reference sequence). V was cut by 2 bases and J by 6 bases, with 9 bases left in between. The CDR3 sequence is 12 residues long. The source of this sequence is a man aged 18 to 29 in good health. The chain couples TRBV20-1 to TRBJ2-3; no clear D gene. Sequenced material: naive T cells sorted from blood. CDR3 bases: TGCAGTGCTAGATCATCCGCGGATACGCAGTATTTT. It translates to CSARSSADTQYF.